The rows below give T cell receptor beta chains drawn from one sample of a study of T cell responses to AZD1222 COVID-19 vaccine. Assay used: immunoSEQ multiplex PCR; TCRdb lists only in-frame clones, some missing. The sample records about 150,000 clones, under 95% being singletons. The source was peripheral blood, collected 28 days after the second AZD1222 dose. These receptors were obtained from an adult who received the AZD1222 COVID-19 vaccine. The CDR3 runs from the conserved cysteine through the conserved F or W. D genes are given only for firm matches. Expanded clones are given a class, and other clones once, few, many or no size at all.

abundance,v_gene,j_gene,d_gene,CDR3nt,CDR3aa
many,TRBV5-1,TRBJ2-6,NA,TGCGCCAGCAGCTTGGCCTACCTAGGAGGCGGGGCCAACGTCCTGACTTTC,CASSLAYLGGGANVLTF
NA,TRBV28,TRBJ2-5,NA,TGTGCCAGCAGTACCCTCGACAGAGAAGAGACCCAGTACTTC,CASSTLDREETQYF
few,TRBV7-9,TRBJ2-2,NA,TGTGCCAGCAGCTTAGGGAGTGTGAACACCGGGGAGCTGTTTTTT,CASSLGSVNTGELFF
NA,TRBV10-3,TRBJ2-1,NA,TGTGCCATCAGTTATAGTAGAAATGAGCAGTTCTTC,CAISYSRNEQFF
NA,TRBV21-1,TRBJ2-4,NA,TGTGCCAGCAGGGGAACAGGGTCCCGGGCCAAAAACATTCAGTACTTC,CASRGTGSRAKNIQYF
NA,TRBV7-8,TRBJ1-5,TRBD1,TGTGCCAGCACCCTATTAGGGACAGGGGCTCCTTTTGGCAATCAGCCCCAGCATTTT,CASTLLGTGAPFGNQPQHF
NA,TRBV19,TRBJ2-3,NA,TGTGCCAGTAGTGCCAGACGGTCGGGAAGAACAGATACGCAGTATTTT,CASSARRSGRTDTQYF
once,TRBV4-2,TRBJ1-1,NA,TGTGCCACCCAGACCGGGTTGAACACTGAAGCTTTCTTT,CATQTGLNTEAFF
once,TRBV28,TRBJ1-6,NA,TGTGCCAGCAGTCCGGGGGAGTGGGGCATTTCACCCCTCCACTTT,CASSPGEWGISPLHF
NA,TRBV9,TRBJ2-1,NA,TGTGCCAGCAGGAGGGAGAGCCAGAATGAGCAGTTCTTC,CASRRESQNEQFF